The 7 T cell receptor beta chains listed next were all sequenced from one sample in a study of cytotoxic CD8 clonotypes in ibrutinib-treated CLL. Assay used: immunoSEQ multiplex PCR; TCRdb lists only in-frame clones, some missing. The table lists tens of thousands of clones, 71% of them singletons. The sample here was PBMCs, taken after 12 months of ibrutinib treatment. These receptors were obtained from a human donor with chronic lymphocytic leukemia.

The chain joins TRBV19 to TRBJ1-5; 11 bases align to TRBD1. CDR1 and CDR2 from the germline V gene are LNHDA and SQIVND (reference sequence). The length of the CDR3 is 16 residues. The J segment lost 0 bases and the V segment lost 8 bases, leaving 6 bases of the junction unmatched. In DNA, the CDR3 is TGTGCCAGTTTGGACAGGGGGCTTTATAGCAATCAGCCCCAGCATTTT. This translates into CASLDRGLYSNQPQHF. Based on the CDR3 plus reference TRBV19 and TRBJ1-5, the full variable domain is DGGITQSPKYLFRKEGQNVTLSCEQNLNHDAMYWYRQDPGQGLRLIYYSQIVNDFQKGDIAEGYSVSREKKESFPLTVTSAQKNPTAFYLCASLDRGLYSNQPQHFGDGTRLSIL.

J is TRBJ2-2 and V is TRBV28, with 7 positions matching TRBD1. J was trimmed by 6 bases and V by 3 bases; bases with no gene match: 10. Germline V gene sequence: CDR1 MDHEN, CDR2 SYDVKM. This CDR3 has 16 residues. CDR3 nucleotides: TGTGCCAGCAGTTTGTTGACAGGGTTTATCCCCGGGGAGCTGTTTTTT. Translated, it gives CASSLLTGFIPGELFF.

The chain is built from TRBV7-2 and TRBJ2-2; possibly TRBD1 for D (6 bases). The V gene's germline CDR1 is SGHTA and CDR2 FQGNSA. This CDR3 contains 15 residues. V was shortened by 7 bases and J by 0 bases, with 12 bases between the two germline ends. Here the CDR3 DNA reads TGTGCCAGCACCCGACAGGCCTCGAACACCGGGGAGCTGTTTTTT. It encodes CASTRQASNTGELFF.

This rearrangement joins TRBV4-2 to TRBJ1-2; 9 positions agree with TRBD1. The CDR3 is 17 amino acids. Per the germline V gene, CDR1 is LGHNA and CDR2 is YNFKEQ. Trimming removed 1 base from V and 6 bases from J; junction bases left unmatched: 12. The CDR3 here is CASSQVGQGSIGDGYTF. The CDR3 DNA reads TGTGCCAGCAGCCAAGTAGGACAGGGGAGCATAGGTGATGGCTACACCTTC.

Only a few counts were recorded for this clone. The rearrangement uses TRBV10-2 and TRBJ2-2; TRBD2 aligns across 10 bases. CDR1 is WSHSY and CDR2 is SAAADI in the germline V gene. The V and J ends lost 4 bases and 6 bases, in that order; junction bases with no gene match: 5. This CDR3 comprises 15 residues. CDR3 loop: CASSGLAGVPGELFF. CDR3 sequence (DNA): TGCGCCAGCAGTGGGCTAGCGGGAGTTCCCGGGGAGCTGTTTTTT.

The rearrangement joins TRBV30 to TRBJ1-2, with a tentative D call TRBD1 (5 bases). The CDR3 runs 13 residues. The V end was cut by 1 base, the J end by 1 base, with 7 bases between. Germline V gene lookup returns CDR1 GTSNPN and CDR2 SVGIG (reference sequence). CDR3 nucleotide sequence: TGTGCCTGGAGTGAGGGGTTTAACTATGGCTACACCTTC. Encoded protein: CAWSEGFNYGYTF.

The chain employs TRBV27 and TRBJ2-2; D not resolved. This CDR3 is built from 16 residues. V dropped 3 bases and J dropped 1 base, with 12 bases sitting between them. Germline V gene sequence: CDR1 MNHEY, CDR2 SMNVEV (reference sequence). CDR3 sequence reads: CASSFRLLQNTGELFF. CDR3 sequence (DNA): TGTGCCAGCAGTTTTCGGCTGCTACAGAACACCGGGGAGCTGTTTTTT.